Given below is one TCR beta chain in context. The study recruited people aged about 18 to 89 years across 20 to 30 US areas. Donors in Cohort 3 counted as recovered after two negative PCRs, clearance, or symptom resolution. This sample stems from a study of blood T cell repertoires in COVID-19. Background on the study: T cells, B-cell-depleted T cells, or PBMCs provided the cDNA or gDNA that served as material.

Original handling: Nucleated cell number was recorded as an estimate derived from reference gene primer amplification. Clones were read by immunoSEQ multiplex PCR, and TCRdb kept only the in-frame ones, dropping some. The V and J calls and the clone size are those of that table, but D and trimming were determined from the DNA. In the table there are around 260,000 clones, approximately 92% of which are singletons. The receptor was derived from a young woman who had recovered from COVID-19. The sample consisted of PBMCs or T cells enriched from blood (not recorded which).

CDR3 sequence reads: CASSVRQGASGSPLHF. For the CDR3, the DNA is TGTGCCAGCAGTGTGAGACAGGGGGCATCTGGGTCACCCCTCCACTTT. The chain combines TRBV27 with TRBJ1-6; 10 bases are a match to TRBD1. The germline V gene encodes CDR1 MNHEY and CDR2 SMNVEV (reference sequence). The CDR3 sequence is 16 residues long. V shed 5 bases, J shed 10 bases, and the junction held 11 bases outside the gene matches.